These T cell receptor beta chains were read from a single sample in a study of T cells in Graves' hyperthyroidism and ophthalmopathy. TCRdb reprocessed the multiplex PCR reads with MiXCR, giving one entry per CDR3 protein. The sample consists of hundreds of thousands of distinct CDR3 sequences, approximately 14% of them appearing once. The sample consisted of blood. The receptors were sampled from a woman younger than 35 with Graves' hyperthyroidism that later progressed to Graves' ophthalmopathy. The CDR3 runs from the conserved cysteine through the conserved F or W. The D gene is left open where the match is weak. Part of the rows lack a size; the others show once, few, many or a class for expanded clones.

d_call	v_call	clone_size	j_call	cdr3_nt	cdr3_aa
TRBD1	TRBV11-2	many	TRBJ2-7	TGTGCCAGCAGCACAAATAGGGACAGCACCTACGAGCAGTACTTC	CASSTNRDSTYEQYF
TRBD1	TRBV7-2	many	TRBJ2-1	TGTGCCAGCAGCTTATGGACAGGGGACAATGAGCAGTTCTTC	CASSLWTGDNEQFF
TRBD2	TRBV6-1	few	TRBJ2-7	TGTGCCAGCAGCCTAGCGGCGGGAGGGGACTACGAGCAGTACTTC	CASSLAAGGDYEQYF
.	TRBV7-2	many	TRBJ2-7	TGTGCCAGCAGCCCACCGGGACGCACCAAGCACGAGCAGTACTTC	CASSPPGRTKHEQYF
.	TRBV30	many	TRBJ1-2	TGTGCCTGGCGGGACAATGACTATGGCTACACCTTC	CAWRDNDYGYTF
.	TRBV27	many	TRBJ1-1	TGTGCCAGCAGTTTGGGGACGGAGGTCTCTGAAGCTTTCTTT	CASSLGTEVSEAFF
.	TRBV6-1	.	TRBJ2-1	TGTGCCAGCAGGCGTGCCGCCCACAATGAGCAGTTCTTC	CASRRAAHNEQFF
TRBD1	TRBV20-1	.	TRBJ2-5	TGCAGTGCTATGAAACAGGGGGCAGAGACCCAGTACTTC	CSAMKQGAETQYF
TRBD1	TRBV29-1	many	TRBJ1-1	TGCAGCGTGCGGACAGGGGCACAGAACACTGAAGCTTTCTTT	CSVRTGAQNTEAFF
.	TRBV19	.	TRBJ1-2	TGTGCCAGTAGTATAAGAGGGACGGTGAACTATGGCTACACCTTC	CASSIRGTVNYGYTF
.	TRBV27	many	TRBJ1-2	TGTGCCAGCAGTTTCACGGGGGATGACTATGGCTACACCTTC	CASSFTGDDYGYTF
.	TRBV7-9	many	TRBJ1-3	TGTGCCAGCAACCGAAACGGAAACACCATATATTTT	CASNRNGNTIYF
.	TRBV28	many	TRBJ1-2	TGTGCCAGCAACGCTTTGATTGGGCGGAGAACCTATGGCTACACCTTC	CASNALIGRRTYGYTF
.	TRBV27	.	TRBJ2-1	TGTGCCAGCAGTCAATATAAGAGCTCGGGCAATGAGCAGTTCTTC	CASSQYKSSGNEQFF
TRBD1	TRBV11-1	.	TRBJ1-1	TGTGCCAGCAGCCACCGACAGGGGGGGACTGAAGCTTTCTTT	CASSHRQGGTEAFF
TRBD2	TRBV10-3	.	TRBJ2-1	TGTGCCATTAAGGAAACTAGCGGCGGACTAAGCTCCTACAATGAGCAGTTCTTC	CAIKETSGGLSSYNEQFF
.	TRBV20-1	many	TRBJ2-1	TGCAGTGCTAGAGCGAGTAGAAGCTTCAATGAGCAGTTCTTC	CSARASRSFNEQFF
.	TRBV27	.	TRBJ2-2	TGTGCCAGCAGTGGGTCCTTGAACACCGGGGAGCTGTTTTTT	CASSGSLNTGELFF
.	TRBV2	many	TRBJ2-1	TGTGCCAGCAGTGAAAGGGAAGACTCCTACAATGAGCAGTTCTTC	CASSEREDSYNEQFF
TRBD2	TRBV10-3	few	TRBJ2-3	TGTGCCATCAGTGAGGGCGGGAGGGCCTCAGATACGCAGTATTTT	CAISEGGRASDTQYF
.	TRBV5-1	.	TRBJ1-3	TGCGCCAGCAGCTTGCGGGGGTCGGACGGAAACACCATATATTTT	CASSLRGSDGNTIYF
TRBD2	TRBV6-1	few	TRBJ2-1	TGTGCCAGCCGACCCCTTGGGACTAGCGGGAGCATGGTTTTCAATGAGCAGTTCTTC	CASRPLGTSGSMVFNEQFF
TRBD1	TRBV5-1	many	TRBJ1-4	TGCGCCAGCAGCCGACAGGGGGCTAATGAAAAACTGTTTTTT	CASSRQGANEKLFF
.	TRBV5-1	many	TRBJ2-3	TGCGCCAGCAGCCGGAATCCGGGGGACACAGATACGCAGTATTTT	CASSRNPGDTDTQYF
TRBD1	TRBV10-3	.	TRBJ1-1	TGTGCCATCAGCGAAAGACAGGGGAGGACTTTCTTT	CAISERQGRTFF
.	TRBV12-3/TRBV12-4	.	TRBJ1-3	TGTGCCAGCGACAAAGGTGGCCAGGGTGGGAACACCATATATTTT	CASDKGGQGGNTIYF
.	TRBV28	many	TRBJ2-7	TGTGCCAGCAGCAACCGGGCAAACTACGAGCAGTACTTC	CASSNRANYEQYF
TRBD1	TRBV2	many	TRBJ1-6	TGTGCCAGCAGGCAGGGGGAAATGAATTCACCCCTCCACTTT	CASRQGEMNSPLHF
TRBD2	TRBV11-2	many	TRBJ2-1	TGTGCCAGCAGCTTAAGCGCGGGAGGTAGCGGGAATGAGCAGTTCTTC	CASSLSAGGSGNEQFF
TRBD2	TRBV29-1	.	TRBJ2-3	TGCAGCGTTGGAAAAGCTAGCGGGAGTGTTGGAGATACGCAGTATTTT	CSVGKASGSVGDTQYF
TRBD1	TRBV5-6	many	TRBJ2-7	TGTGCCAGCAGCGGGACAGAGAACGCCTACGAGCAGTACTTC	CASSGTENAYEQYF
TRBD2	TRBV4-2	few	TRBJ2-7	TGTGCCAGCAGCCAAGATTGGGTAGCGGGAGCCTACGAGCAGTACTTC	CASSQDWVAGAYEQYF
.	TRBV15	few	TRBJ2-2	TGTGCCACCAGCGCCAAGACAGGAGGCCCCTGGGAGCTGTTTTTT	CATSAKTGGPWELFF
.	TRBV2	many	TRBJ2-3	TGTGCCAGCATCTACTCCGTCCATACGCAGTATTTT	CASIYSVHTQYF
TRBD1	TRBV2	many	TRBJ1-2	TGTGCCAGCACTATGACAGGGGAATATGGCTACACCTTC	CASTMTGEYGYTF
.	TRBV28	many	TRBJ2-7	TGTGCCAGCAGGCCAGCCAGTAGATACGAGCAGTACTTC	CASRPASRYEQYF
.	TRBV30	many	TRBJ1-1	TGTGCCTGGAGTGTAACGGGGGCTGAAGCTTTCTTT	CAWSVTGAEAFF
.	TRBV4-1	many	TRBJ2-5	TGCGCCAGCAGCCAAGGGGCACTCCAAGAGACCCAGTACTTC	CASSQGALQETQYF
TRBD2	TRBV20-1	many	TRBJ2-5	TGCAGTGCTAGAGATCTAGCGGGAGGCCAAGAGACCCAGTACTTC	CSARDLAGGQETQYF
TRBD2	TRBV27	many	TRBJ2-5	TGTGCCAGCAGTCCCGCCCTAGCGGGAGGAGAGACCCAGTACTTC	CASSPALAGGETQYF
.	TRBV10-3	many	TRBJ2-3	TGTGCCATCAGTGAGGATGGGGAAGATACGCAGTATTTT	CAISEDGEDTQYF